The 5 T cell receptor beta chains below were found in one sample sequenced in a study of CD8+ T cells in alopecia areata. RNA extraction and reverse transcription yielded cDNA as sequencing template. Data came from immunoSEQ multiplex PCR; TCRdb stores just in-frame clones and leaves some out. The sample has roughly 210,000 clones, roughly two fifths seen once. Treatment meaning: oral pan-JAK inhibitor, 5-10 mg twice daily. Sample: CD4+ T cells sorted from blood, taken at roughly week 36, from a patient treated with tofacitinib. All receptors derive from a human donor with alopecia areata.

J is TRBJ2-7 and V is TRBV30, with 9 bases lining up with TRBD2. J gave up 1 base and V 5 bases, and 3 bases lay outside the gene matches. The CDR3 contains 13 residues. Germline CDR1 reads GTSNPN; CDR2 reads SVGIG (reference sequence). CDR3: CAWWTSVSYEQYF. The CDR3 DNA reads TGTGCCTGGTGGACTAGCGTATCCTACGAGCAGTACTTC.

V gene TRBV6-5 combines with J gene TRBJ2-7, with a tentative D call TRBD1 (6 bases). Trimming left V 7 bases short and J 0 bases short, with 16 bases between. Germline CDR1 reads MNHEY; CDR2 reads SVGAGI. The CDR3 is 15 amino acids. The CDR3 nucleotides read TGTGCCAGCACCCGCCTGTCAGGGGACTCCTACGAGCAGTACTTC. Translation gives CASTRLSGDSYEQYF.

This clone has a handful of counts. The gene calls are TRBV19 and TRBJ1-2, with a weak D call TRBD1 (5 bases). The CDR3 loop spans 13 amino acids. V was pared by 4 bases and J by 5 bases, with 11 bases between. Germline V lookup: CDR1 LNHDA, CDR2 SQIVND (reference sequence). The CDR3 DNA is TGTGCCAGTAGTAGGGACCGAAGTTATGGCTACACCTTC. Translating gives CASSRDRSYGYTF.

The chain recombines TRBV19 with TRBJ1-1, with 7 bases fitting TRBD1. The CDR3 has 12 amino acids. J was trimmed by 10 bases and V by 9 bases; bases with no gene match: 11. Germline V gives CDR1 LNHDA, CDR2 SQIVND (reference sequence). CDR3 amino acids: CASSLWDSGAFF. The CDR3, as DNA: TGTGCCAGCAGTCTCTGGGACAGTGGAGCTTTCTTT. The complete variable domain, with remaining parts taken from reference TRBV19 and TRBJ1-1, reads DGGITQSPKYLFRKEGQNVTLSCEQNLNHDAMYWYRQDPGQGLRLIYYSQIVNDFQKGDIAEGYSVSREKKESFPLTVTSAQKNPTAFYLCASSLWDSGAFFGQGTRLTVV.

This clone showed up just a few times. The V and J genes are TRBV27 and TRBJ2-2; possible D gene TRBD2, 5 bases. V lost 5 bases and J 6 bases, leaving 13 bases between the germline ends. The CDR3 totals 14 residues. Germline loops: CDR1 MNHEY, CDR2 SMNVEV (reference sequence). CDR3 amino acids: CASSTLDGAGELFF. CDR3 DNA sequence: TGTGCCAGCAGTACCCTCGACGGGGCCGGGGAGCTGTTTTTT.